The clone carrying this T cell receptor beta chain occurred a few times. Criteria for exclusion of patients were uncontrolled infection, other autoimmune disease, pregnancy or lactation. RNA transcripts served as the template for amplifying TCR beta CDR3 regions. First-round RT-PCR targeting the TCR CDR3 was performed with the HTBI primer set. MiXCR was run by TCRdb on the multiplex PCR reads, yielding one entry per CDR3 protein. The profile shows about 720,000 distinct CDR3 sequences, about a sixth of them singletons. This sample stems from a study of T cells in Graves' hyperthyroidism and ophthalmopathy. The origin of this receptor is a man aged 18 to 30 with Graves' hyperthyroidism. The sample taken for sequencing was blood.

The CDR3 nucleotides read TGTGCCAGCATATTGACAGGGCACACTGAAGCTTTCTTT. Protein sequence: CASILTGHTEAFF. V is TRBV6-1 and J is TRBJ1-1, with 7 bases matching TRBD1. CDR3 length equals 13 residues. V dropped 7 bases and J dropped 3; count of bases not matched to a gene: 5. The V gene's germline CDR1 is MNHNS and CDR2 SASEGT.